This T cell receptor beta chain was found in a study of identical twins. This clonotype has a count of ten or more. One entry per CDR3 protein results from TCRdb running MiXCR on the 5' RACE reads. The repertoire holds a few hundred thousand distinct CDR3 sequences, with around 15% as singletons. These data also featured in a second study, about yellow fever vaccine responses in identical twins.

The sequencing sample was made of CD4+ T cells sorted from blood. This receptor was obtained from a woman younger than 35 in good health.

The chain's CDR3 is CASGHEVWYAGELFF. CDR3 DNA: TGTGCCAGCGGTCACGAGGTTTGGTACGCCGGGGAGCTGTTTTTT. The V call is TRBV12-3 or TRBV12-4, the J call TRBJ2-2; D not certain. The CDR3 runs to 15 residues. V was shortened by 8 bases and J by 6 bases, with 19 bases between the two germline ends.